A single sample gave rise to the 25 T cell receptor beta chains below, sequenced in a study of shared clonotypes between healthy human individuals. Profiled with immunoSEQ multiplex PCR; TCRdb holds only in-frame clones, not every one. The table has around 2,000,000 clones, just under 95% seen once. Naive CD8 cells lacked CD45RO and underwent positive selection for CCR7, leaving out terminally differentiated effector memory CD45RA+ cells. The specimen sequenced was naive CD8+ T cells sorted from blood. The receptors come from a man between 18 and 29 years old in good health.

This clone was counted a single time. The CDR3 DNA is TGTGCCACTTTCGGACAGGAGAGGGACTCTGGAAACACCATATATTTT. Its protein is CATFGQERDSGNTIYF. The genes are TRBV10-3 and TRBJ1-3, with 7 nucleotides matching TRBD1. This CDR3 spans 16 amino acids. CDR1 is ENHRY, CDR2 SYGVKD, per germline. V shed 10 bases, J shed 0 bases, and the junction held 12 bases outside the gene matches.

The chain uses TRBV9 and TRBJ2-3; D perhaps matches TRBD2 (6 bases). The germline V and J ends were trimmed by 4 bases and 1 base, with 19 bases remaining between them. The V gene's germline CDR1 is SGDLS and CDR2 YYNGEE. This CDR3 region has 17 residues. The CDR3, as DNA: TGTGCCAGCAGCCCCTACCCGTCGGGCGGGGGCACAGATACGCAGTATTTT. It encodes CASSPYPSGGGTDTQYF.

V and J are TRBV18 and TRBJ2-5, with 7 bases matching TRBD1. Germline V gene data show CDR1 as KGHSH and CDR2 as LQKENI. After removal of 3 bases from V and 1 base from J, the junction contained 5 bases not matched to a gene. The CDR3 extends over 15 amino acids. CDR3 sequence: CASSPSDRSQETQYF. The CDR3 DNA is TGTGCCAGCTCACCTTCGGACAGGAGCCAAGAGACCCAGTACTTC.

The chain recombines TRBV28 with TRBJ2-7, with TRBD2 as a possible D gene (5 bases). CDR3 length equals 16 residues. V lost 5 bases and J 5 bases, leaving 22 bases between the germline ends. Germline V gene lookup returns CDR1 MDHEN and CDR2 SYDVKM. The CDR3 protein is CASSVGKENLNHEQYF. The CDR3 nucleotides read TGTGCCAGCAGTGTCGGGAAGGAAAATCTTAACCACGAGCAGTACTTC.

Regarding this clone: In the same sample, other DNA sequences code for this CDR3. This rearrangement joins TRBV27 to TRBJ2-7, with D tentatively TRBD1 (5 bases). Trimming shortened V by 7 bases and J by 3 bases, and 7 bases separated the two germline ends. Looked up from germline, CDR1 is MNHEY and CDR2 is SMNVEV (reference sequence). The CDR3 extends over 11 amino acids. The CDR3 DNA is TGTGCCAGCACCGACAGCTACGAGCAGTACTTC. Its translation is CASTDSYEQYF.

About this clone: Mismatch with germline at one junction end may stem from a read error. The DNA for the CDR3 is TGTGCCAGCAGTGATGGGGCCTTC. Its protein is CASSDGAF. This chain links TRBV2 with TRBJ2-7, with D maybe TRBD1 (5 bases). In germline, CDR1 is SNHLY, CDR2 FYNNEI. CDR3 length: 8 amino acids.

The chain employs TRBV28 and TRBJ2-7; 8 bases are shared with TRBD1. J lost 4 bases, V lost 5 bases, and 10 bases had no gene match. CDR1 is MDHEN and CDR2 is SYDVKM in the germline V gene. The CDR3 covers 15 residues. The CDR3, as DNA: TGTGCCAGCAGTGAATACCAGGGGGCGGAGTACGAGCAGTACTTC. It translates to CASSEYQGAEYEQYF.

With respect to this clone: Other DNA sequences in the sample encode the same CDR3. The chain uses TRBV27 and TRBJ2-7; D not certain. With 5 bases removed from V and 2 bases from J, the gap between germline ends came to 10 bases. Germline assignment: CDR1 MNHEY and CDR2 SMNVEV (reference sequence). This CDR3 comprises 13 residues. CDR3 in amino acids: CASSPGRAYEQYF. As DNA, the CDR3 is TGTGCCAGCAGTCCCGGGCGAGCCTACGAGCAGTACTTC.

The gene calls are TRBV30 and TRBJ2-1; D is possibly TRBD2 (5 bases). The germline CDR1 and CDR2 sequences are GTSNPN and SVGIG (reference sequence). V was trimmed by 4 bases and J by 0 bases, leaving 13 bases between them. The CDR3 runs to 15 residues. CDR3 in amino acids: CAWTNGIGSYNEQFF. Here the CDR3 DNA reads TGTGCCTGGACCAACGGGATCGGCTCCTACAATGAGCAGTTCTTC.

This sequence joins TRBV30 and TRBJ1-3, with D maybe TRBD1 (5 bases). Trimming took off 0 bases at V and 4 bases at J, with 22 bases between the two ends. CDR3 length: 18 amino acids. The germline V gene encodes CDR1 GTSNPN and CDR2 SVGIG (reference sequence). The CDR3 here is CAWSVPDNWGLPGNTIYF. CDR3 coding DNA: TGTGCCTGGAGTGTACCCGACAACTGGGGACTGCCCGGAAACACCATATATTTT.

The chain joins TRBV27 to TRBJ1-2, with 8 bases that match TRBD1. This CDR3 is built from 14 residues. Unmatched junction bases numbered 6, after V lost 5 bases and J lost 4 bases. Germline V lookup: CDR1 MNHEY, CDR2 SMNVEV (reference sequence). CDR3 sequence reads: CASSAGGTIYGYTF. CDR3 DNA sequence: TGTGCCAGCAGTGCAGGGGGCACGATCTATGGCTACACCTTC.

A note on this clone: Distinct nucleotide sequences in the sample also encode this CDR3. The CDR3, as DNA: TGTGCCATCAGTGAGTCGATACAGGGGGCTTACAATGAGCAGTTCTTC. This codes for CAISESIQGAYNEQFF. The rearrangement links TRBV10-3 to TRBJ2-1, with 9 bases that match TRBD1. V trimming: 0 bases; J trimming: 4 bases; junction bases outside the gene matches: 4. The CDR3 totals 16 residues. Germline values: CDR1 ENHRY, CDR2 SYGVKD.

V and J are TRBV6-5 and TRBJ1-4; D is possibly TRBD1 (5 bases). The CDR3 is 13 residues long. V lost 6 bases and J lost 6, with 11 bases in between. Germline lookup yields CDR1 MNHEY and CDR2 SVGAGI. CDR3 sequence reads: CASRIRADEKLFF. The CDR3 DNA follows: TGTGCCAGCAGAATCAGGGCGGATGAAAAACTGTTTTTT.

V usage is TRBV29-1 and J usage is TRBJ1-1; D is perhaps TRBD1 (5 bases). Trimming removed 6 bases from V and 6 bases from J, with 8 bases in between. CDR3 length: 10 amino acids. The germline CDR1 and CDR2 sequences are SQVTM and ANQGSEA. CDR3 amino acids: CSVPGAEAFF. CDR3 DNA: TGCAGCGTGCCGGGGGCTGAAGCTTTCTTT.

V usage is TRBV29-1 and J usage is TRBJ2-4; 10 bases fit TRBD2. V gave up 5 bases and J gave up 6 bases; unmatched junction bases: 10. Germline lookup yields CDR1 SQVTM and CDR2 ANQGSEA. This CDR3 region has 15 residues. The CDR3 coding sequence is TGCAGCGTTTTCGGGGAGCGGGAGGGGACAAACATTCAGTACTTC. As protein: CSVFGEREGTNIQYF.

The gene calls are TRBV4-3 and TRBJ2-7, with D perhaps matching TRBD1 or TRBD2 (5 bases each). This CDR3 spans 17 amino acids. Deletions cut 4 bases from V and 3 bases from J, with 22 bases between. CDR1 and CDR2 (germline): LGHNA, YSLEER. CDR3 coding DNA: TGCGCCAGCAGCCCCGGAAGAGGGGTGGAGGCAGACTACGAGCAGTACTTC. It encodes CASSPGRGVEADYEQYF.

With regard to this clone: A read error may produce the germline difference seen at one junction end. The same CDR3 also results from other DNA sequences found in this sample. The chain links TRBV7-7 to TRBJ1-4; D is undetermined. Germline V gene lookup returns CDR1 SSHAT and CDR2 FNYEAQ (reference sequence). CDR3 length: 15 amino acids. The CDR3 protein is CASSLEAGANEKLFF. As DNA, the CDR3 is TGTGCTAGCAGCTTAGAGGCAGGAGCGAATGAAAAACTGTTTTTT. Using reference TRBV7-7 and TRBJ1-4 for the parts outside the CDR3, the full variable domain is GAGVSQSPRYKVTKRGQDVTLRCDPISSHATLYWYQQALGQGPEFLTYFNYEAQPDKSGLPSDRFSAERPEGSISTLTIQRTEQRDSAMYRCASSLEAGANEKLFFGSGTQLSVL.

The chain has TRBV12-5 and TRBJ2-7; weak D call: TRBD1 (6 bases). V shed 4 bases and J shed 0 bases, with 13 bases lying between them. CDR1 is LGHNT, CDR2 FRNRAP, per germline. The CDR3 runs 15 residues. This chain's CDR3 is CASGWPTGSSYEQYF. The CDR3 region has the DNA TGTGCTAGTGGTTGGCCGACAGGTTCCTCCTACGAGCAGTACTTC.

The V gene is TRBV7-9, the J gene TRBJ2-1; TRBD2 matches 12 bases. The V and J ends lost 5 bases and 6 bases, in that order; junction bases with no gene match: 8. CDR3 length: 16 amino acids. Germline loops: CDR1 SEHNR, CDR2 FQNEAQ (reference sequence). The CDR3 loop reads CASSAPSGRGGNEQFF. The CDR3 DNA sequence: TGTGCCAGCAGCGCCCCTAGCGGGAGGGGAGGCAATGAGCAGTTCTTC.

Here the CDR3 DNA reads TGCAGCGTTGAGTCCCCGTTCAGTCTAAACTATGGCTACACCTTC. Translating gives CSVESPFSLNYGYTF. The rearrangement links TRBV29-1 to TRBJ1-2; D is uncertain. CDR1 is SQVTM, CDR2 ANQGSEA, per germline. The CDR3 contains 15 residues. The V end was cut by 3 bases, the J end by 2 bases, with 16 bases between.

The chain has TRBV12-5 and TRBJ1-3; D is ambiguous. CDR1 and CDR2 from the germline V gene are LGHNT and FRNRAP. This CDR3 comprises 14 residues. Trimming took 3 bases from V and 0 from J, leaving 6 bases between them. CDR3 DNA sequence: TGTGCTAGTGGTTTCTGGGGCTCTGGAAACACCATATATTTT. Its translation: CASGFWGSGNTIYF.

For the CDR3, the DNA is TGTGCCTGGAGTTTAGGTTTGGGGAGCTCCTATAATTCACCCCTCCACTTT. Translated, it gives CAWSLGLGSSYNSPLHF. The chain employs TRBV30 and TRBJ1-6; D ambiguous. The V gene's germline CDR1 is GTSNPN and CDR2 SVGIG (reference sequence). This CDR3 has 17 amino acids. V lost 2 bases, J lost 0 bases, and 14 bases lay in between.

The CDR3 DNA is TGCGCCAGCATGGGACAGGACAACTATGGCTACACCTTC. The encoded protein is CASMGQDNYGYTF. J is TRBJ1-2 and V is TRBV10-2; 8 positions match TRBD1. V was pared by 7 bases and J by 2 bases, with 3 bases of the junction left unmatched. The germline gives CDR1 WSHSY, CDR2 SAAADI. The CDR3 loop spans 13 amino acids.

The V gene is TRBV7-9, the J gene TRBJ1-1; no clear D gene. V lost 2 bases to trimming and J lost 1 base, with 14 bases between them. This CDR3 comprises 16 residues. Germline-derived CDR1 and CDR2 are SEHNR and FQNEAQ (reference sequence). CDR3 loop: CASSLLMRTGNTEAFF. The CDR3, as DNA: TGTGCCAGCAGCTTATTGATGCGGACGGGGAACACTGAAGCTTTCTTT.

The chain has TRBV6-6 and TRBJ2-1, with TRBD2 matching over 7 bases. Germline-derived CDR1 and CDR2 are MNHNY and SVGAGI (reference sequence). The CDR3 contains 15 residues. V shed 6 bases, J shed 8 bases, and the junction held 13 bases outside the gene matches. The CDR3: CASRVGSGTGDEQFF. CDR3 bases: TGTGCCAGCAGGGTGGGGAGCGGGACGGGGGATGAGCAGTTCTTC.